The 15 T cell receptor beta chains given below trace back to one sample, sequenced in a study of blood T cells in healthy people across ages. A second PCR, run for roughly 7 to 11 cycles, used a sample-barcoded 5' primer plus a J-beta primer mix. Each CDR3 protein is one row after TCRdb ran MiXCR on the 5' RACE reads. The table lists hundreds of thousands of distinct CDR3 sequences, under 65% of them singletons. Sequenced sample: blood. The receptors stem from a woman older than 75 in good health.

This clonotype was counted between two and nine times. One junction end does not reproduce the germline sequence, and a read error may be involved. The chain is built from TRBV7-9 and TRBJ2-3, with 8 positions matching TRBD1. Germline V gene data show CDR1 as SEHNR and CDR2 as FQNEAQ (reference sequence). The CDR3 runs 15 residues. This CDR3 reads CASNPDRVSTDTRYF. The CDR3 coding sequence is TGTGCCAGCAACCCGGACAGGGTGAGCACAGATACGCGGTATTTT.

This clonotype has just one count. This rearrangement joins TRBV5-1 to TRBJ2-3, with D unresolved. The ends were cut back, 4 bases at V and 1 base at J, with 16 bases in the middle. Germline V lookup: CDR1 SGHRS, CDR2 YFSETQ. The CDR3 is 16 amino acids. The CDR3, as DNA: TGCGCCAGCAGCAGAGACACCCAAGGAGGCACAGATACGCAGTATTTT. Its protein product is CASSRDTQGGTDTQYF.

V gene TRBV20-1 combines with J gene TRBJ2-2; D gene uncertain. Trimming took off 2 bases at V and 5 bases at J, with 6 bases between the two ends. Germline lookup yields CDR1 DFQATT and CDR2 SNEGSKA (reference sequence). The CDR3 covers 12 residues. The CDR3 sequence is CSARWQTGELFF. The DNA of the CDR3 is TGCAGTGCTAGATGGCAAACCGGGGAGCTGTTTTTT.

CDR3 loop: CASSFPGTPIDTQYF. The CDR3 bases are TGCGCCAGCAGCTTCCCCGGGACTCCGATTGATACGCAGTATTTT. The chain has TRBV5-1 and TRBJ2-3, with D maybe TRBD2 (6 bases). Germline V gene sequence: CDR1 SGHRS, CDR2 YFSETQ. Trimming stripped 2 bases from V and 6 bases from J, with 16 bases between. The CDR3 is 15 residues long.

The table lists this clonotype with a few counts. A read error is possible here, since a much larger clone lies one base away. The CDR3 region has the DNA TGTGCCAGCAGCGCCGGAGGGGGGGGCCACAATACGCAGTATTTT. Its protein product is CASSAGGGGHNTQYF. The chain combines TRBV3-1 with TRBJ2-3; possible D gene TRBD2, 7 bases. V lost 5 bases and J 7 bases, leaving 19 bases between the germline ends. This CDR3 contains 15 residues. CDR1 and CDR2 from the germline V gene are LGHDT and YNNKEL (reference sequence).

On this clonotype itself: A much larger clone lies one base from this, so it may be a read error. The chain carries TRBV29-1 and TRBJ2-3, with D hard to call. Germline V lookup: CDR1 SQVTM, CDR2 ANQGSEA. The CDR3 sequence is 11 residues long. V lost 3 bases and J lost 2, with 3 bases in between. Here the CDR3 DNA reads TGCAGCGTTGATGTCACAGATACGCAGTATTTT. Translation: CSVDVTDTQYF.

The chain links TRBV6-6 to TRBJ2-7; no reliable D call. The CDR3 spans 15 residues. Germline V gene sequence: CDR1 MNHNY, CDR2 SVGAGI (reference sequence). V gave up 1 base and J gave up 0 bases, with 10 bases separating them. CDR3 sequence (DNA): TGTGCCAGCAGTTACTTTGACCCGAGCTCCTACGAGCAGTACTTC. This encodes CASSYFDPSSYEQYF.

This clonotype was counted at least ten times. V gene TRBV29-1 combines with J gene TRBJ1-4, with no clear D. Germline CDR1 and CDR2: SQVTM and ANQGSEA. Between the trimmed V and J ends, which lost 7 bases and 5 bases, there was a span of 11 bases. This CDR3 region has 12 residues. The CDR3 DNA reads TGCAGCGCTACCCAGGCAAATGAAAAACTGTTTTTT. It specifies CSATQANEKLFF. The full variable domain, with the rest looked up from reference TRBV29-1 and TRBJ1-4, is SAVISQKPSRDICQRGTSLTIQCQVDSQVTMMFWYRQQPGQSLTLIATANQGSEATYESGFVIDKFPISRPNLTFSTLTVSNMSPEDSSIYLCSATQANEKLFFGSGTQLSVL.

V gene TRBV3-1 combines with J gene TRBJ2-7, with D perhaps TRBD1 (6 bases). Germline values: CDR1 LGHDT, CDR2 YNNKEL (reference sequence). The V end lost 1 base, the J end lost 4 bases, and 11 bases lay between the germline ends. The CDR3 contains 14 residues. The CDR3 sequence is CASSQALDSYEQYF. CDR3 nucleotides: TGTGCCAGCAGCCAAGCATTGGACAGTTACGAGCAGTACTTC.

The V call is TRBV4-1, the J call TRBJ2-4; D is undetermined. The tail of the sequence fits TRBJ2-7 better, so the J call may be wrong. Germline lookup yields CDR1 MGHRA and CDR2 YSYEKL. The CDR3 extends over 13 amino acids. CDR3 loop: CASSQEVIAEQYF. CDR3 coding DNA: TGCGCCAGCAGCCAAGAAGTGATCGCCGAGCAGTACTTC.

In the case of this clonotype: This could be a read error, since a much larger clone is one nucleotide away. CDR3 in amino acids: CAGSLDWYEQFF. In DNA form, the CDR3 reads TGTGCCGGCTCCCTTGACTGGTATGAGCAGTTCTTC. The rearrangement joins TRBV18 to TRBJ2-1; no clear D gene. The germline CDR1 and CDR2 sequences are KGHSH and LQKENI. The CDR3 spans 12 residues.

In this sample, this clonotype turned up many times. The chain combines TRBV7-2 with TRBJ2-1; D remains unclear. V lost 3 bases, J lost 13 bases, and 10 bases lay in between. CDR1 and CDR2 from the germline V gene are SGHTA and FQGNSA. The CDR3 extends over 11 amino acids. CDR3 amino acids: CASSFSNTQFF. In DNA, the CDR3 is TGTGCCAGCAGCTTCAGTAACACCCAGTTCTTC.

The sample holds many counts of this clonotype. This chain connects TRBV27 to TRBJ1-2; D call uncertain. This CDR3 has 13 amino acids. CDR1 and CDR2 from the germline V gene are MNHEY and SMNVEV (reference sequence). Trimming removed 5 bases from V and 4 bases from J, with 11 bases in between. The CDR3 DNA follows: TGTGCCAGCAGTCCAGGTCCACCCTATGGCTACACCTTC. Amino acid sequence: CASSPGPPYGYTF.

This sequence joins TRBV20-1 and TRBJ1-2; D ambiguous. The CDR3 consists of 11 residues. Germline V gene data show CDR1 as DFQATT and CDR2 as SNEGSKA (reference sequence). V lost 5 bases and J lost 6, with 10 bases in between. CDR3 in amino acids: CSARVTDGYTF. CDR3 sequence (DNA): TGCAGTGCTCGGGTGACGGATGGCTACACCTTC.

This chain links TRBV2 with TRBJ1-1; D may be TRBD1 (6 bases). Germline-derived CDR1 and CDR2 are SNHLY and FYNNEI. The CDR3 has 16 amino acids. With 6 bases removed from V and 6 bases from J, the gap between germline ends came to 23 bases. The CDR3 is CASSPVGGLKDAEAFF. In nucleotides, the CDR3 is TGTGCCAGCAGCCCCGTCGGGGGGCTTAAGGACGCTGAAGCTTTCTTT. The variable domain in full, completed from reference TRBV2 and TRBJ1-1, reads EPEVTQTPSHQVTQMGQEVILRCVPISNHLYFYWYRQILGQKVEFLVSFYNNEISEKSEIFDDQFSVERPDGSNFTLKIRSTKLEDSAMYFCASSPVGGLKDAEAFFGQGTRLTVV.